This record covers a single TCR beta chain. This clonotype was observed a few times. The antigen it recognizes is unknown. Per-base qualities were not stored, and no clone one base away is much larger. TCR beta VDJ combination and CDR3 sequence profiling used genomic DNA as the template. TCR repertoire sequencing was run on an Illumina HiSeq 2000. Turning to the authors' computational methods: Repertoire assessment relied on Simpson's diversity index, CDR3 size and DJ length profiles, and TRBV/TRBJ rearrangement plots. The most abundant DNA sequence in the deep sequencing data was taken as the immunodominant clone. CDR3 amino acid sequences were screened for sharing across subjects and were compared with published repertoires and the VDJdb database. TCRdb itself trimmed the public reads at Q25 with fastp, ran MiXCR and retained productive beta chains. Each entry merges the rows of one CDR3 protein and shows their most common DNA and genes. The authors' filters were not applied to this entry. This sample comprises about 240,000 distinct CDR3 sequences, 45% to 50% of them detected only once. The top ten clonotypes cover 7% to 10% of the sample.

This specimen comes from a study of CD8+CD57+ T cells in acquired aplastic anemia (dated by TCRdb to about 2018). At the level of the whole study: Extracted DNA from sorted CD4+ and CD8+ cells averaged about 2.9 ug, ranging from roughly 0.17 to 27.4 ug. CD8+CD57+ expansion was defined as frequency above the mean frequency observed in healthy subjects.

Reading the germline V gene (reference sequence) gives CDR1 SEHNR and CDR2 FQNEAQ. V is pared back by 6 bases and J by 0 bases, with 5 bases lying between the germline termini. The CDR3 covers 12 residues, taking in both the cysteine and the phenylalanine. The entry retains the CDR3 DNA only, 36 bases that are in frame from base 1. Flow cytometry had shown CD8+CD57+ cell expansion in the patients selected for sequencing. Every patient had a diagnosis of severe acquired aplastic anemia based on International Study of Aplastic Anemia and Agranulocytosis and Camitta criteria. Patients had received no therapy at the time of blood sampling. TCR repertoires of sorted CD4+ and CD8+ blood T cells from severe aplastic anemia patients and healthy subjects were deep-sequenced in the study. In the USA, patient enrollment took place under clinicaltrials.gov protocols 00001620, 01623167, 00001397, 00071045, 00081523 and 00961064. Ficoll-Paque density gradient centrifugation was used to isolate peripheral blood mononuclear cells. Before DNA extraction, CD4+ and CD8+ T cells were sorted with FACS or magnetic beads.

The study at large found these results: Between patients and healthy controls, no significant difference in CD8+ Simpson's diversity was found (P=0.060). Although around 30 CD8+ CDR3 sequences were shared by patients and controls, these sequences appeared highly expressed in patients and within the immunodominant clones of patients.

Sequenced material: sorted CD4+, CD8+, or CD8+CD57+ T cells (not recorded which) from PBMCs. The receptor was isolated from a human donor with aplastic anemia. The chain is assembled from TRBV7-9 and TRBJ2-5, with no confidently assigned D gene. The DNA sequence follows: TGTGCCAGCAGTTCGAACCAAGAGACCCAGTACTTC. It encodes CASSSNQETQYF.